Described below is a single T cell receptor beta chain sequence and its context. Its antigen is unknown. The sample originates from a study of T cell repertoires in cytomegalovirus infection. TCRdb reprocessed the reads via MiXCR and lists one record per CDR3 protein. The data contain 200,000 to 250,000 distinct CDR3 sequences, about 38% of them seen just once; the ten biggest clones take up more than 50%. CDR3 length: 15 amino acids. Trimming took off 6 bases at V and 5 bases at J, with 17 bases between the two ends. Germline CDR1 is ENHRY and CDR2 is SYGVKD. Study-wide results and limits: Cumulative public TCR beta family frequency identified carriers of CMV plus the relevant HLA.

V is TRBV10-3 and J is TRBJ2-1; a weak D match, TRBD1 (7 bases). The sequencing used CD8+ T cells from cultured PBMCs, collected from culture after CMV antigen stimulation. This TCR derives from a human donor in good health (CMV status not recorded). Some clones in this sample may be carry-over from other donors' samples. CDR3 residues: CAISPRGEKNNEQFF. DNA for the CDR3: TGTGCCATCAGCCCCAGGGGGGAGAAAAACAATGAGCAGTTCTTC.